These T cell receptor beta chains were read from a single sample in a study of cytomegalovirus exposure and HLA in healthy donors. Repertoires were generated with immunoSEQ multiplex PCR, while TCRdb's copy carries only in-frame clones and drops some. The table shows some 150,000 clones, with roughly 81% occurring only once. Sequences were obtained from PBMCs. The receptors come from a woman under 30 in good health and CMV-seronegative. Both conserved end residues are part of each CDR3. D genes are given only for firm matches. Only some rows state a clone size, as once, few, many or a class for expanded clones.

NA | TRBD1 | TRBJ2-1 | TRBV7-2 | TGTACCAGCAGCTCAGGGGGAAATGAGCAGTTCTTC | CTSSSGGNEQFF
NA | TRBD1 | TRBJ1-2 | TRBV6-5 | TGTGCCAGCAGACCGGGACAGGGCACAGGCTACACCTTC | CASRPGQGTGYTF
NA | TRBD1 | TRBJ1-5 | TRBV10-3 | TGTGCCATCAGTGTGACAGGGGATCAGCCCCAGCATTTT | CAISVTGDQPQHF
NA | NA | TRBJ1-5 | TRBV10-3 | TGTGCCATCAGTAAACAGGGAAACCAGCCCCAGCATTTT | CAISKQGNQPQHF
NA | TRBD2 | TRBJ2-7 | TRBV27 | TGTGCCAGCAGTTTAAGGGGACTAGCGGGAGGCCGGGCCCAGGACGAGCAGTACTTC | CASSLRGLAGGRAQDEQYF
few | TRBD1 | TRBJ2-7 | TRBV28 | TGTGCCAGCAGTTGGGACAGGGACGAGCAGTACTTC | CASSWDRDEQYF
NA | NA | TRBJ2-3 | TRBV18 | TGTGCCAGCTCAAGGACAGACGGCACAGATACGCAGTATTTT | CASSRTDGTDTQYF
NA | TRBD1 | TRBJ1-2 | TRBV30 | TGTGCCTGGAGTCTCACAGGGGAGCGTGGCTACACCTTC | CAWSLTGERGYTF
NA | NA | TRBJ2-7 | TRBV4-1 | TGCGCCAGCAGCCAAGACGACAAGACCTACGAGCAGTACTTC | CASSQDDKTYEQYF
NA | NA | TRBJ2-3 | TRBV11-2 | TGTGCCAGCAGCTTAGACGGGAGTGTGGGAGATACGCAGTATTTT | CASSLDGSVGDTQYF
NA | TRBD2 | TRBJ2-1 | TRBV2 | TGTGCCAGCAGTTCCGGACCGGGAGGGTACAATGAGCAGTTCTTC | CASSSGPGGYNEQFF
NA | NA | TRBJ1-2 | TRBV27 | TGTGCCAGCAGTTTATCTGGACAGATCTATGGCTACACCTTC | CASSLSGQIYGYTF
NA | NA | TRBJ2-1 | TRBV27 | TGTGCCAGCAGTAGGGGTTACAATGAGCAGTTCTTC | CASSRGYNEQFF
NA | TRBD2 | TRBJ2-1 | TRBV7-6 | TGTGCCAGCAGCTTAGCGAGGAGCGGGAGTCAGAATGAGCAGTTCTTC | CASSLARSGSQNEQFF
NA | NA | TRBJ1-1 | TRBV18 | TGTGCCAGCTCACAGGTTGGGGGGGCGGCTGAAGCTTTCTTT | CASSQVGGAAEAFF
once | NA | TRBJ2-1 | TRBV10-3 | TGTGCCTTACAGGGAGAGGACAATGAGCAGTTCTTC | CALQGEDNEQFF
NA | NA | TRBJ2-2 | TRBV7-9 | TGTGCCAGCAGCTCTAGTAGCACCGGGGAGCTGTTTTTT | CASSSSSTGELFF
NA | NA | TRBJ2-1 | TRBV6-5 | TGTGCCAGCAGTCCTCCGACAGAGAATGAGCAGTTCTTC | CASSPPTENEQFF
NA | NA | TRBJ2-1 | TRBV6-4 | TGTGCCAGCAGTGACTCCTGGCAGGGATCCTACAATGAGCAGTTCTTC | CASSDSWQGSYNEQFF
once | TRBD1 | TRBJ1-4 | TRBV29-1 | TGCAGCGTTGGAGGACAGGGGCGTGAAAAACTGTTTTTT | CSVGGQGREKLFF
once | TRBD2 | TRBJ2-3 | TRBV11-2 | TGTGCCAGCAGCTTAGGCGGGGGACCTGCAGATACGCAGTATTTT | CASSLGGGPADTQYF
NA | TRBD1 | TRBJ1-5 | TRBV13 | TGTGCCAGCAGCTTAGGCCTAGGGACAGGGGGCAATCAGCCCCAGCATTTT | CASSLGLGTGGNQPQHF
NA | NA | TRBJ1-6 | TRBV2 | TGTGCCAGCAGGAGGACAGATACTAATTCACCCCTCCACTTT | CASRRTDTNSPLHF
NA | NA | TRBJ2-7 | TRBV28 | TGTGCCAGCAGTTTAATCCGACTTGGATGCGAGCAGTACTTC | CASSLIRLGCEQYF
NA | TRBD2 | TRBJ2-3 | TRBV5-6 | TGTGCCAGCAGCGGGGGACTAGCGGGGGGGTGGGCAGATACGCAGTATTTT | CASSGGLAGGWADTQYF
NA | NA | TRBJ1-3 | TRBV7-2 | TGTGCCAGCAGCCTCTCTGGAAACACCATATATTTT | CASSLSGNTIYF
NA | TRBD2 | TRBJ2-5 | TRBV9 | TGTGCCAGCAGCGCATATCCCGCTAGCGGGGGGGCGGCACAGACCCAGTACTTC | CASSAYPASGGAAQTQYF
NA | NA | TRBJ1-2 | TRBV7-9 | TGTGCCAGCAGCTTACCCCCGAGCATGACCGGACAACGTGGCTACACCTTC | CASSLPPSMTGQRGYTF
NA | TRBD1 | TRBJ2-6 | TRBV27 | TGTGCCAGTTGTGAGTGGGGAGACAGGGATTTAACCTCTGGGGCCAACGTCCTGACTTTC | CASCEWGDRDLTSGANVLTF
NA | NA | TRBJ1-2 | TRBV7-2 | TGTGCCAGCCAGGGGCAGGCAGGGAGCTTGGGCTACACCTTC | CASQGQAGSLGYTF
once | TRBD2 | TRBJ2-3 | TRBV30 | TGTGCCTGGAGGCGGCGGGGGACCACAGATACGCAGTATTTT | CAWRRRGTTDTQYF
NA | TRBD2 | TRBJ2-3 | TRBV5-1 | TGCGCCAGCAGCTTGGCGTGGACTAGCGGGGGCCTGAGCACAGATACGCAGTATTTT | CASSLAWTSGGLSTDTQYF
NA | TRBD1 | TRBJ2-5 | TRBV7-2 | TGTGCCAGCAGCCTGGGACAGGGGGCAAGGAAGACCCAGTACTTC | CASSLGQGARKTQYF
NA | NA | TRBJ2-5 | TRBV15 | TGTGCCACCAGCACCAGCCAAGAGACCCAGTACTTC | CATSTSQETQYF
NA | NA | TRBJ2-1 | TRBV2 | TGTGCCAGCAGTGACATGGACTTGAACTCCTACAATGAGCAGTTCTTC | CASSDMDLNSYNEQFF
NA | NA | TRBJ2-7 | TRBV25-1 | TGTGCCAGCAGTCCAGGGACGGGGGCCTACGAGCAGTACTTC | CASSPGTGAYEQYF
NA | NA | TRBJ1-4 | TRBV10-3 | TGTGCCATAGGGGAGGCAACTAATGAAAAACTGTTTTTT | CAIGEATNEKLFF
NA | NA | TRBJ2-5 | TRBV29-1 | TGCAGCGTTCCCTCGGGTGAGACCCAGTACTTC | CSVPSGETQYF
NA | NA | TRBJ1-1 | TRBV2 | TGTGCCAGCAACTCGCTGAGAGTAGAGTCCGAAGCTTTCTTT | CASNSLRVESEAFF
NA | TRBD1 | TRBJ1-5 | TRBV4-1 | TGCGCCAGCAGCCAAGCCGGGACAGGGGGCTTCATGCCCCAGCATTTT | CASSQAGTGGFMPQHF
NA | NA | TRBJ2-2 | TRBV29-1 | TGCAGCGTTGAAGTTTCCCTAGGTATCAACACCGGGGAGCTGTTTTTT | CSVEVSLGINTGELFF
NA | NA | TRBJ2-5 | TRBV7-8 | TGTGCCAGCAGTTCGGGGGAGACCCAGTACTTC | CASSSGETQYF
NA | NA | TRBJ2-6 | TRBV5-1 | TGCGCCAGCAGCGAAGGAGGGACCGCCTACTCTGGGGCCAACGTCCTGACTTTC | CASSEGGTAYSGANVLTF
NA | NA | TRBJ1-2 | TRBV20-1 | TGCAGTGCGCGGAAGGGGTATGGCTACACCTTC | CSARKGYGYTF
NA | NA | TRBJ2-3 | TRBV12-5 | TGTGCTAGTGGTTTTTACCCGTGGGGGGTCGTGAATTGCACAGATACGCAGTATTTT | CASGFYPWGVVNCTDTQYF
once | NA | TRBJ1-5 | TRBV7-9 | TGTGCCAGCAGCTTAGGGGGCGCGGGCAATCAGCCCCAGCATTTT | CASSLGGAGNQPQHF
NA | NA | TRBJ1-2 | TRBV6-5 | TGTGCCAGCAGTCTAGACGGAAACTATGGCTACACCTTC | CASSLDGNYGYTF
few | NA | TRBJ2-2 | TRBV27 | TGTGCCAGCAGTCCCGCGTCCAGGCCCGGGGAGCTGTTTTTT | CASSPASRPGELFF
NA | NA | TRBJ2-5 | TRBV9 | TGTGCCAGCAGCCAACCGAGGGGGGGGGCCTCAGAGACCCAGTACTTC | CASSQPRGGASETQYF
NA | NA | TRBJ2-7 | TRBV21-1 | TGTGCCAGCAGCGTTCAAGCCGGGACTAGCGGGGTCCTCTCCTACGAGCAGTACTTC | CASSVQAGTSGVLSYEQYF
NA | NA | TRBJ2-7 | TRBV4-1 | TGCGCCAGCAGCCCCCTCCGCCTAGGTTCCTACGAGCAGTACTTC | CASSPLRLGSYEQYF
NA | NA | TRBJ1-3 | TRBV5-1 | TGCGCCAGCAGGATTAATTCACAGAACACCATATATTTT | CASRINSQNTIYF
NA | NA | TRBJ2-7 | TRBV27 | TGTGCCAGCAGGGGCAGGATCTCCTACGAGCAGTACTTC | CASRGRISYEQYF
NA | TRBD2 | TRBJ2-1 | TRBV18 | TGTGCCAGCTCACCGGGACTAGCGGGCCACAATGAGCAGTTCTTC | CASSPGLAGHNEQFF
NA | TRBD1 | TRBJ1-2 | TRBV7-2 | TGTGCCAGCAGCCCCACGGGACAGGTGGGCTATGGCTACACCTTC | CASSPTGQVGYGYTF
NA | NA | TRBJ2-6 | TRBV4-1 | TGCGCCAGCAGCCAAGAGGAAGGGGCCGGGGCCAACGTCCTGACTTTC | CASSQEEGAGANVLTF
NA | NA | TRBJ1-1 | TRBV27 | TGTGCCAGCAGTCCCATGGGTTCGGGTGAAGCTTTCTTT | CASSPMGSGEAFF
NA | NA | TRBJ2-5 | TRBV5-1 | TGCGCCAGCAGCTTGGCCGTGGGGGGAGGAGAGACCCAGTACTTC | CASSLAVGGGETQYF
NA | NA | TRBJ2-3 | TRBV4-1 | TGCGCCAGCAGCCAAGGGAGGGCGAGACGCACCACAGATACGCAGTATTTT | CASSQGRARRTTDTQYF